This entry features one TCR beta chain sequence. The data derive from a study of OX40 agonist ivuxolimab in advanced cancers. Background on the study: Among those treated, three patients had partial responses, one with hepatocellular carcinoma and two with cutaneous melanoma.

This CDR3 comprises 18 residues. CDR1 and CDR2 from the germline V gene are SEHNR and FQNEAQ (reference sequence). The V end was cut by 4 bases, the J end by 0 bases, with 20 bases between. Clones were read by immunoSEQ multiplex PCR, and TCRdb kept only the in-frame ones, dropping some. The sample consists of tens of thousands of clones, more than 70% of them appearing once. The starting material was CD4+ or CD8+ T cells sorted from blood, obtained in a trial of the OX40 agonist ivuxolimab. This receptor was obtained from an adult with an advanced solid tumor such as melanoma, head and neck, liver or kidney cancer. The chain is built from TRBV7-9 and TRBJ2-3, with D uncertain. As DNA, the CDR3 is TGTGCCAGCAGCTCGACGGTGGGGTACGGTTCAAGCACAGATACGCAGTATTTT. It yields the protein CASSSTVGYGSSTDTQYF.